The 17 T cell receptor beta chains given below trace back to one sample, sequenced in a study of blood T cells in healthy people across ages. Next came a second PCR, run for 7 to 11 cycles, which used a sample-barcoded 5' primer along with a J-beta primer mix. TCRdb fed the 5' RACE reads into MiXCR, producing one record per CDR3 protein. Among 800,000 to 950,000 distinct CDR3 sequences listed, 45% to 50% were seen once. The sample comprised blood. These receptor sequences come from a man aged 25-45 years in good health.

The chain joins TRBV4-3 to TRBJ2-5, with 7 bases lining up with TRBD1. This CDR3 spans 15 amino acids. The V gene's germline CDR1 is LGHNA and CDR2 YSLEER. Trimming cost V 0 bases and J 4 bases; bases outside gene matches: 5. CDR3 in amino acids: CASSQDTGVGETQYF. CDR3 DNA sequence: TGCGCCAGCAGCCAAGACACAGGGGTAGGAGAGACCCAGTACTTC.

The DNA for the CDR3 is TGTGCCAGCAGCCGAGGACTAGCGGCTAGCACAGATACGCAGTATTTT. It codes for CASSRGLAASTDTQYF. The J gene is TRBJ2-3, the V gene TRBV16, with TRBD2 identical over 10 bases. V dropped 4 bases and J dropped 0; count of bases not matched to a gene: 4. CDR1 is KGHSY, CDR2 FQNENV, per germline. This CDR3 region has 16 residues.

This chain connects TRBV9 to TRBJ2-1; D may be TRBD1 (5 bases). Germline V gene sequence: CDR1 SGDLS, CDR2 YYNGEE. V gave up 4 bases and J gave up 9 bases, with 26 bases separating them. This CDR3 spans 17 amino acids. The CDR3 spells CASSPGRAHYLHGEQFF. The CDR3 DNA is TGTGCCAGCAGCCCCGGCAGGGCGCACTATCTACACGGTGAGCAGTTCTTC.

This clonotype was counted only a few times. The chain combines TRBV21-1 with TRBJ1-5. TRBV21-1 constitutes a pseudogene. CDR3 length: 13 amino acids. The CDR3 reads CASSKECRQPQHF. The CDR3 bases are TGTGCCAGCAGCAAAGAGTGCCGTCAGCCCCAGCATTTT.

There are many counts of this clonotype. This sequence joins TRBV6-2 or TRBV6-3 and TRBJ1-5; 7 nucleotides match TRBD1. The germline V gene has CDR1 MNHEY and CDR2 SVGEGT. This CDR3 has 14 amino acids. V was pared by 6 bases and J by 1 base, with 3 bases of the junction left unmatched. Here the CDR3 DNA reads TGTGCCAGCAGGCCAGGGGGAAGCAATCAGCCCCAGCATTTT. This sequence encodes CASRPGGSNQPQHF.

Many counts were recorded for this clonotype. The chain is built from TRBV12-3 or TRBV12-4 and TRBJ2-7; perhaps TRBD2 as D (6 bases). The CDR3 runs 13 residues. V lost 1 base and J lost 3, with 7 bases in between. CDR3 sequence: CASSLGGVYEQYF. The CDR3 bases are TGTGCCAGCAGTTTAGGGGGGGTCTACGAGCAGTACTTC.

V gene TRBV7-6 combines with J gene TRBJ2-3; 11 positions match TRBD2. Unmatched junction bases numbered 8, after V lost 7 bases and J lost 2 bases. Germline V gene sequence: CDR1 SGHVS, CDR2 FNYEAQ. CDR3 length: 16 amino acids. The CDR3 loop reads CASTLTSGSSTDTQYF. CDR3 bases: TGTGCCAGCACCCTAACTAGCGGGAGTTCCACAGATACGCAGTATTTT. Together with reference TRBV7-6 and TRBJ2-3, the CDR3 gives the full variable domain: GAGVSQSPRYKVTKRGQDVALRCDPISGHVSLYWYRQALGQGPEFLTYFNYEAQQDKSGLPNDRFSAERPEGSISTLTIQRTEQRDSAMYRCASTLTSGSSTDTQYFGPGTRLTVL.

The chain joins TRBV9 to TRBJ2-7; a weak D match, TRBD1 (6 bases). The germline V and J ends were trimmed by 0 bases and 6 bases, with 10 bases remaining between them. Germline V gives CDR1 SGDLS, CDR2 YYNGEE. CDR3 length equals 13 residues. CDR3 protein: CASSVAIGGEQYF. Written as DNA, the CDR3 is TGTGCCAGCAGCGTAGCTATAGGGGGCGAGCAGTACTTC.

This clonotype was detected only a few times. The V gene is TRBV27, the J gene TRBJ2-4; 9 bases are shared with TRBD2. Germline-derived CDR1 and CDR2 are MNHEY and SMNVEV (reference sequence). The CDR3 spans 18 residues. V was clipped by 4 bases and J by 4 bases; unmatched bases: 14. The CDR3 coding sequence is TGTGCCAGCAGTTCCTCCATGACTAGCGGTAGACTAAAAAACATTCAGTACTTC. This codes for CASSSSMTSGRLKNIQYF.

V usage is TRBV9 and J usage is TRBJ2-1; weak D call: TRBD2 (7 bases). Trimming left V 6 bases short and J 2 bases short, with 15 bases between. Germline assignment: CDR1 SGDLS and CDR2 YYNGEE. CDR3 length equals 15 residues. The CDR3 reads CASTSGGAPYNEQFF. Here the CDR3 DNA reads TGTGCCAGCACGTCGGGGGGCGCGCCCTACAATGAGCAGTTCTTC.

The rearrangement joins TRBV4-2 to TRBJ2-2; no definite D call. V was pared by 0 bases and J by 0 bases, with 5 bases between. This CDR3 region has 15 residues. Per the germline V gene, CDR1 is LGHNA and CDR2 is YNFKEQ. The CDR3: CASSQDGANTGELFF. Here the CDR3 DNA reads TGTGCCAGCAGCCAAGACGGAGCGAACACCGGGGAGCTGTTTTTT.

This clonotype was found once. The chain employs TRBV7-2 and TRBJ1-2; D remains ambiguous. The CDR3 consists of 14 residues. Germline CDR1 reads SGHTA; CDR2 reads FQGNSA. The V end lost 5 bases, the J end lost 5 bases, and 15 bases lay between the germline ends. CDR3 region: CASSPLGEDYGYTF. The DNA of the CDR3 is TGTGCCAGCAGCCCTCTAGGAGAGGATTATGGCTACACCTTC.

A few counts support this clonotype. This chain uses TRBV6-6 with TRBJ2-5; D is uncertain. V gave up 4 bases and J gave up 5 bases, with 17 bases separating them. CDR1 MNHNY and CDR2 SVGAGI come from the germline V gene (reference sequence). The CDR3 has 15 residues. The CDR3 spells CASSFKARVGETQYF. Written as DNA, the CDR3 is TGTGCCAGCAGTTTTAAAGCCCGAGTGGGGGAGACCCAGTACTTC.

This rearrangement joins TRBV2 to TRBJ2-3, with 11 nucleotides matching TRBD1. The V gene end was trimmed by 4 bases and the J gene end by 4 bases; junction bases not matched to a gene: 10. This CDR3 spans 17 amino acids. CDR1 is SNHLY, CDR2 FYNNEI, per germline. CDR3 bases: TGTGCCAGCAGTGTTACTCCGGGACAGGGGGTCGCAGATACGCAGTATTTT. Its protein product is CASSVTPGQGVADTQYF.

CDR3 in DNA: TGTGCCAGCAGCCGAACTGCGGGGGATTGGTACTTC. Its protein product is CASSRTAGDWYF. V usage is TRBV7-2 and J usage is TRBJ2-4, with 7 positions matching TRBD2. This CDR3 has 12 residues. The ends lost 5 bases at V and 15 bases at J; junction bases unmatched: 10. Looked up from germline, CDR1 is SGHTA and CDR2 is FQGNSA.

The chain couples TRBV7-2 to TRBJ1-6; D remains unclear. V lost 1 base and J 6 bases, leaving 10 bases between the germline ends. Germline V gene sequence: CDR1 SGHTA, CDR2 FQGNSA. This CDR3 comprises 15 residues. The CDR3 protein is CASSLDTAGNSPLHF. The CDR3 DNA reads as TGTGCCAGCAGCTTAGATACGGCCGGTAATTCACCCCTCCACTTT.

This clonotype was picked up a small number of times. This rearrangement joins TRBV3-1 to TRBJ1-2; a weak D match, TRBD1 (5 bases). Trimming pared 1 base from V and 6 bases from J, leaving 9 bases between. This CDR3 spans 13 amino acids. Germline V gives CDR1 LGHDT, CDR2 YNNKEL (reference sequence). The CDR3 DNA sequence: TGTGCCAGCAGCCAAGGGGGGGGAAATGGCTACACCTTC. This translates into CASSQGGGNGYTF.